The present TCR beta chain was sequenced within a study of response to subunit inactivated influenza vaccine. Study-wide results and caveats: The authors offered the suggestion that each seasonal influenza vaccination recruits few new T cells.

The CDR3 has 15 amino acids. Germline V gene sequence: CDR1 LNHNV, CDR2 YYDKDF (reference sequence). Trimming cost V 0 bases and J 2 bases, with 8 bases left between them. Details on this clonotype: Its antigen is as yet unknown.

Each CDR3 protein gets one entry after TCRdb re-called the RT-PCR reads with MiXCR. Seen here are 500,000 to 750,000 distinct CDR3 sequences, about 14% observed once, and the top ten hold more than 9.5%. This chain joins TRBV15 and TRBJ1-3; D call uncertain. This clonotype was sampled from a man over 45 who received an inactivated influenza vaccine. The material was PBMCs from blood, obtained 11 to 12 days after vaccination. CDR3 bases: TGTGCCACCAGCAGAGATCCCCAGGCTGGAAACACCATATATTTT. The encoded protein is CATSRDPQAGNTIYF.